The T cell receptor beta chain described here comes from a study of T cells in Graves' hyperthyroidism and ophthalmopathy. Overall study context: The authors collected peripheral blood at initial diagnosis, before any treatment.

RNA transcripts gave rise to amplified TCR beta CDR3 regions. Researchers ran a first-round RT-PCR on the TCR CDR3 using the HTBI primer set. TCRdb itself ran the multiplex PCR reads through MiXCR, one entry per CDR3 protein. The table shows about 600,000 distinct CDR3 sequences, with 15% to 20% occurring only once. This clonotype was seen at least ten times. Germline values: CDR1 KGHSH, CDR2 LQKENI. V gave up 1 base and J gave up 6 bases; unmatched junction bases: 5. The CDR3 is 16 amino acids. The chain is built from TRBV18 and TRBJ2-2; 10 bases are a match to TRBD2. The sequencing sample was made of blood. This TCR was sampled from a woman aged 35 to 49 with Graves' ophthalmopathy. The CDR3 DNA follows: TGTGCCAGCTCACCACAGACTAGCGGGCTACCCGGGGAGCTGTTTTTT. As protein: CASSPQTSGLPGELFF.